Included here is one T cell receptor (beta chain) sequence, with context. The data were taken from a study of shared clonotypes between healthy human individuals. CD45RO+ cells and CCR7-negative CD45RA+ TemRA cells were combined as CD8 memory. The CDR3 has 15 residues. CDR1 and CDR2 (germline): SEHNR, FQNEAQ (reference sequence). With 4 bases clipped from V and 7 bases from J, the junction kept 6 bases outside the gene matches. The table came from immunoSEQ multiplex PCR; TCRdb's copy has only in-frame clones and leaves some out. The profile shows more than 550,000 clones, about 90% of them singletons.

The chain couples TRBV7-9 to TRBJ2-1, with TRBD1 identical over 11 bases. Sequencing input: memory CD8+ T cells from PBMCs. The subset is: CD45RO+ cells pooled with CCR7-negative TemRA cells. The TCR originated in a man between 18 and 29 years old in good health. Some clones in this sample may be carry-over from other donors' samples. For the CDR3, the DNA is TGTGCCAGCAGCTCCCGGACAGGGGGCCGGAATGAGCAGTTCTTC. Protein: CASSSRTGGRNEQFF.